This is a list of T cell receptor beta chains from one sample in a study of metastatic and nonmetastatic thyroid tumors. TCRdb called clones again from the PCR reads with MiXCR. The top ten clones hold 6.2% of a sample with over 5,000 clones, around 19% of them seen once. Sequences were obtained from adjacent normal tissue. The receptors here all came from a female donor with papillary thyroid cancer or a benign thyroid nodule (not recorded which). Some clones in this sample may be carry-over from other donors' samples. Each CDR3 is given with its conserved first and last residue. D genes are given only for firm matches. Clone size is given for some rows only: seen once, a few or many times, or a class if the clone is expanded.

j_call clone_size v_call d_call cdr3_aa cdr3_nt
TRBJ2-3 - TRBV24-1 TRBD2 CATSDRLAGGRIGTDTQYF TGTGCCACCAGTGACCGACTAGCGGGGGGGCGAATCGGCACAGATACGCAGTATTTT
TRBJ2-7 - TRBV15 TRBD2 CATSRGRGEGWSYEQYF TGTGCCACCAGCCGAGGGAGGGGAGAGGGCTGGAGCTACGAGCAGTACTTC
TRBJ2-7 medium-sized TRBV30 - CAWSTQGYEQYF TGTGCCTGGAGTACCCAGGGCTACGAGCAGTACTTC
TRBJ2-4 few TRBV2 - CASSEDGLGAKNIQYF TGTGCCAGCAGCGAGGACGGCCTTGGAGCCAAAAACATTCAGTACTTC
TRBJ1-3 large TRBV6-1 - CASSLSGSGNTIYF TGTGCCAGCAGTTTAAGTGGATCTGGAAACACCATATATTTT
TRBJ1-5 - TRBV10-2 - CACRRRGTQGTPQHF TGCGCCTGCAGACGACGCGGAACCCAAGGCACGCCACAGCATTTT
TRBJ2-7 medium-sized TRBV15 - CATSRDDYSEQYF TGTGCCACCAGCAGAGATGATTACTCCGAGCAGTACTTC
TRBJ1-5 - TRBV6-1 - CSSSEALAGRQPHHF TGTTCCAGCAGTGAAGCGTTGGCAGGGCGCCAGCCCCATCATTTT
TRBJ1-5 medium-sized TRBV12-3/TRBV12-4 - CASSLDRRNQPQHF TGTGCCAGCAGTTTAGACAGAAGGAATCAGCCCCAGCATTTT
TRBJ2-7 medium-sized TRBV28 - CASSSGFSIYEQYF TGTGCCAGCAGTTCAGGGTTTAGTATCTACGAGCAGTACTTC
TRBJ1-1 few TRBV6-1 - CASSWGMNTEAFF TGTGCCAGCAGTTGGGGGATGAACACTGAAGCTTTCTTT
TRBJ2-2 - TRBV11-1 TRBD2 CASIFILPGLATGELFF TGTGCCAGCATCTTCATCCTTCCGGGACTAGCTACCGGGGAGCTGTTTTTT
TRBJ1-1 medium-sized TRBV5-6 TRBD1 CASSTNRGAAFF TGTGCCAGCAGCACCAACAGGGGTGCAGCTTTCTTT
TRBJ1-2 medium-sized TRBV5-1 - CASSPQMRTMAGSTF TGCGCCAGCAGCCCGCAAATGCGGACAATGGCTGGTAGCACCTTC
TRBJ2-1 - TRBV19 TRBD1 CASRGQGRAF TGTGCCAGTAGAGGACAGGGGAGGGCCTTC
TRBJ2-7 medium-sized TRBV14 - CASSQDEIRVSYEQYF TGTGCCAGCAGCCAAGACGAGATCAGGGTATCCTACGAGCAGTACTTC
TRBJ2-1 medium-sized TRBV5-1 - CASSLYYNEQFF TGCGCCAGCAGCTTGTACTACAATGAGCAGTTCTTC
TRBJ2-5 many TRBV7-6 - CASSLGGQVETQYF TGTGCCAGCAGTCTCGGTGGGCAGGTGGAGACCCAGTACTTC
TRBJ2-1 - TRBV20-1 TRBD1 CSEKGQTNEQLF TGCAGTGAAAAGGGACAGACGAATGAGCAGCTCTTC
TRBJ2-1 medium-sized TRBV28 TRBD1 CASKTTGTGSYNEQFF TGTGCCAGCAAAACTACCGGGACAGGCTCCTACAATGAGCAGTTCTTC